What follows are 7 T cell receptor beta chains derived from one specimen sequenced in a study of cytomegalovirus exposure and HLA in healthy donors. With 60 Vbeta and 13 Jbeta primers, the PCR was carried out. The data were produced by immunoSEQ multiplex PCR, yet TCRdb's version contains in-frame clones alone and is incomplete. The profile shows 75,000 to 80,000 clones, roughly 75% of them singletons. The specimen sequenced was PBMCs. The source of these receptors is a male donor in good health and CMV-seronegative.

The CDR3 nucleotides read TGTGCCAGCAGCCGGGGACAGCTCCAAGAGACCCAGTACTTC. Translated, it gives CASSRGQLQETQYF. The chain uses TRBV7-2 and TRBJ2-5, with 7 bases lining up with TRBD1. This CDR3 has 14 amino acids. Germline CDR1 reads SGHTA; CDR2 reads FQGNSA. V lost 5 bases to trimming and J lost 1 base; unmatched junction nucleotides: 4.

V usage is TRBV7-9 and J usage is TRBJ1-2; D is uncertain. The CDR3 extends over 12 amino acids. Germline V lookup: CDR1 SEHNR, CDR2 FQNEAQ (reference sequence). V lost 5 bases and J lost 1, with 5 bases in between. The CDR3 region has the DNA TGTGCCAGCAGCGTCCTTAACTATGGCTACACCTTC. As protein: CASSVLNYGYTF.

V gene TRBV19 combines with J gene TRBJ2-5; 10 bases match TRBD1. This CDR3 region has 17 residues. V lost 4 bases to trimming and J lost 2 bases; unmatched junction nucleotides: 10. CDR1 LNHDA and CDR2 SQIVND come from the germline V gene (reference sequence). The CDR3 DNA sequence: TGTGCCAGTAGTACGTTTCGTCCGGACAGGGGGCAAGAGACCCAGTACTTC. This encodes CASSTFRPDRGQETQYF.

The chain employs TRBV13 and TRBJ1-4; D might be TRBD1 (5 bases). V dropped 0 bases and J dropped 8 bases, with 10 bases sitting between them. Looked up from germline, CDR1 is PRHDT and CDR2 is FYEKMQ (reference sequence). This CDR3 is built from 14 residues. CDR3 amino acids: CASSLGGRGEKLFF. CDR3 in DNA: TGTGCCAGCAGCTTAGGGGGGCGGGGAGAAAAACTGTTTTTT.

V is TRBV11-3 and J is TRBJ2-2; 14 nucleotides line up with TRBD2. Germline CDR1 and CDR2: SGHNT and YENEEA. J was trimmed by 5 bases and V by 5 bases; bases with no gene match: 10. The CDR3 spans 18 residues. The CDR3 sequence: CASSIPGLAGGRTGELFF. The CDR3 DNA is TGTGCCAGCAGCATACCCGGACTAGCGGGAGGAAGAACCGGGGAGCTGTTTTTT.

This clone occurred a few times. J is TRBJ2-2 and V is TRBV21-1; the table names TRBD1, a call not compared with the DNA. TRBV21-1 is designated a pseudogene. The CDR3 totals 17 residues. CDR3 coding DNA: TGTGCCAGCAGCAACCGGCCTGACATATCGAACACCGGGGAGCTGTTTTTT. Amino acid sequence: CASSNRPDISNTGELFF.

This clone appeared a few times. This sequence joins TRBV29-1 and TRBJ2-1; D unclear. V shed 6 bases and J shed 0 bases, with 9 bases lying between them. Germline-derived CDR1 and CDR2 are SQVTM and ANQGSEA. The CDR3 loop spans 13 amino acids. Here the CDR3 reads CSVGSSSYNEQFF. CDR3 nucleotides: TGCAGCGTCGGGTCCAGCTCCTACAATGAGCAGTTCTTC.